This T cell receptor beta chain is from a study of CXCR3-negative and CXCR3-positive naive CD8 T cells. Study summary: About 140 million TRB reads were obtained overall (about 1.5 +/- 0.3 million per library).

The method, 5' RACE with UMI labels, was used to prepare the TRB cDNA libraries. For each CDR3 protein, TCRdb gives one entry from its re-call of the 5' RACE reads, without DNA. In all, the sample yields about 80,000 distinct CDR3 sequences. Per the germline V gene, CDR1 is SQVTM and CDR2 is ANQGSEA. The CDR3 length is 15 residues. As concerns this clonotype: Its target is unknown.

The study, taken as a whole, reports: TRB CDR3 hydrophobicity was greater in CXCR3-positive naive cells than in CXCR3-negative naive cells.

The gene calls are TRBV29-1 and TRBJ2-3. Specimen: naive CXCR3- CD8+ T cells from blood. As to subset: CD45RO-CCR7+CD27+CD95- naive CD8+ T cells lacking CXCR3 (TNR3-). This receptor was taken from a human donor in good health. Some clones in this sample may be carry-over from other donors' samples. CDR3 sequence reads: CSVSFGFASTDTQYF.